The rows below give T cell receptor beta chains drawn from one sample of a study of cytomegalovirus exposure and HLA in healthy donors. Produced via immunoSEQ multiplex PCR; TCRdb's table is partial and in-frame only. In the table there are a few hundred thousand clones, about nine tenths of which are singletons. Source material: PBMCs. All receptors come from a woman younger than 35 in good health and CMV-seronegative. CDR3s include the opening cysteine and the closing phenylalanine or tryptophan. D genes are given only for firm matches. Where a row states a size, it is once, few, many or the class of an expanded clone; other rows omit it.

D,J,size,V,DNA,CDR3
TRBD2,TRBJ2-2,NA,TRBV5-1,TGCGCCAGCAGCTTGGACGGGGGGGCGGACACCGGGGAGCTGTTTTTT,CASSLDGGADTGELFF
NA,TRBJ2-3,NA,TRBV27,TGTGCCAGCAGGGGGTGGGGGGGCGATACGCAGTATTTT,CASRGWGGDTQYF
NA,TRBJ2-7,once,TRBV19,TGTGCCAGTAGGGGAGGGGGGCCGCAGTACTTC,CASRGGGPQYF
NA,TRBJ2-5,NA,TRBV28,TGTGCCAGCATAAGCCAAGGCAGGGGTGGAGAGACCCAGTACTTC,CASISQGRGGETQYF
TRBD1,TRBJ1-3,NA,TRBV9,TGTGCCAGCAGCGACACAGGGGGGCCCCGAAACACCATATATTTT,CASSDTGGPRNTIYF
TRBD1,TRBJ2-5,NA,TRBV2,TGTGCCAGCAGTTTTCTAAAGGACAGGGGGGGGACCCAGTACTTC,CASSFLKDRGGTQYF
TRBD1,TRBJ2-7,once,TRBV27,TGTGCCAGCAGCCCCAGGGGGCTAGCCGGTACCGGAAAACAGACATTTTACGAGCAGTACTTC,CASSPRGLAGTGKQTFYEQYF
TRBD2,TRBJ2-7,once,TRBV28,TGTGCCACGACCTCGAGCGGGAAGGCTGGAGAGCAGTACTTC,CATTSSGKAGEQYF
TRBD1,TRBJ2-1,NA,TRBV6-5,TGTGCCAGCAGTTACAACAGGGGGTATGAGCAGTTCTTC,CASSYNRGYEQFF
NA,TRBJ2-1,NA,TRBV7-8,TGTGCCAGCAGCCTAAAGCGGGCCAGCTCCTACAATGAGCAGTTCTTC,CASSLKRASSYNEQFF
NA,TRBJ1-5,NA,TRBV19,TGTGCCAGTAGTCCGCTTACAGTTAGCAATCAGCCCCAGCATTTT,CASSPLTVSNQPQHF
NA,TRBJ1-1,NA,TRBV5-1,TGCGCCAGCAGCGCGGACCAGGGCCAATGGAACACTGAAGCTTTCTTT,CASSADQGQWNTEAFF
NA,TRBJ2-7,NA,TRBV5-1,TGCGCCAGCAGCTCGGACTACTACGAGCAGTACTTC,CASSSDYYEQYF
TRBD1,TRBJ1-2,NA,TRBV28,TGTGCCAGCACCCCTCAATTCAGACAGGGTCGGTATGGCTACACCTTC,CASTPQFRQGRYGYTF
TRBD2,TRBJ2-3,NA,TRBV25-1,TGTGCCAGCGGGGGGACTAGCCCAGATACGCAGTATTTT,CASGGTSPDTQYF
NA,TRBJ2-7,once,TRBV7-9,TGTGCCAGCAGCCATTCAACAGGGTCCGAGCAGTACTTC,CASSHSTGSEQYF
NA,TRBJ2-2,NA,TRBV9,TGTGCCAGCAGCGCGGGACCCGGAGGGGGGGAGCTGTTTTTT,CASSAGPGGGELFF
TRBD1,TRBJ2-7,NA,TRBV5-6,TGTGCCAGCAGCCTAAGACAGGGTGTCGTGATCCACGAGCAGTACTTC,CASSLRQGVVIHEQYF
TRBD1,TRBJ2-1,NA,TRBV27,TGTGCCAGCAGTCTTCGCCGGGACAGGGGTTTCAATGAGCAGTTCTTC,CASSLRRDRGFNEQFF
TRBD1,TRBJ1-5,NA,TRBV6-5,TGTGCCAGCAAGGGGGCGGGCAATCAGCCCCAGCATTTT,CASKGAGNQPQHF
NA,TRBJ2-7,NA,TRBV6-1,TGTGCCAGCAGTGACCTGGGCAGGGACGAGCAGTACTTC,CASSDLGRDEQYF
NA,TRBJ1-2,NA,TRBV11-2,TGTGCCAGCAGCTTAGACCGCCATGTGTGGCAGGGATATGGCTACACCTTC,CASSLDRHVWQGYGYTF
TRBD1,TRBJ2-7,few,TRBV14,TGTGCCAGCAGCGGACAGGCAACCTACGAGCAGTACTTC,CASSGQATYEQYF
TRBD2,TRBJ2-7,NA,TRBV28,TGTGCCAGCACGAGAATCTGGGGGAGGGGTGAGCAGTACTTC,CASTRIWGRGEQYF
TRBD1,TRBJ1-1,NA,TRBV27,TGTGCCAGCAGCTTAACAGGGGGCACTGAAGCTTTCTTT,CASSLTGGTEAFF
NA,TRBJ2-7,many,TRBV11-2,TGTGCCAGCAGCTTACTCTCGGGCTACGAGCAGTACTTC,CASSLLSGYEQYF
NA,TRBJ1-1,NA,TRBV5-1,TGCGCCAGCAGCTTGACAGGTCTGGGAAACACTGAAGCTTTCTTT,CASSLTGLGNTEAFF
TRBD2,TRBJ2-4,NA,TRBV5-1,TGCGCCAGCAGCTTGGCTAGCGGGCTAGCCAAAAACATTCAGTACTTC,CASSLASGLAKNIQYF
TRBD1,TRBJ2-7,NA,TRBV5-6,TGTGCCAGCAGTTCACCGGACAGGATCTACGAGCAGTACTTC,CASSSPDRIYEQYF
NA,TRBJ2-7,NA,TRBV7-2,TGTGCCAGCAGCCAAAATGTTGCCTACGAGCAGTACTTC,CASSQNVAYEQYF
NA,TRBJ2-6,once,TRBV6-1,TGTGCCAGCAGTGAATATGGGGCCTCTGGGGCCAACGTCCTGACTTTC,CASSEYGASGANVLTF
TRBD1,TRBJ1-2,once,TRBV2,TGTGCCAGCAGTGAAAGGACAGGGCTTTATGGCTACACCTTC,CASSERTGLYGYTF
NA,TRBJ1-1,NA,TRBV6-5,TGTGCCAGCAGTTTCCTCAAAGACACGAACACTGAAGCTTTCTTT,CASSFLKDTNTEAFF
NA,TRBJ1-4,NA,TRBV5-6,TGTGCCAGCAGCCACTTAGAGGGGGTGAATGAAAAACTGTTTTTT,CASSHLEGVNEKLFF
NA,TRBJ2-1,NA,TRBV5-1,TGCGCCAGCAGCTTGGAGGGGTCGTACAATGAGCAGTTCTTC,CASSLEGSYNEQFF
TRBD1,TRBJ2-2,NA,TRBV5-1,TGCGCCAGCAGCTCCTTGGGGACAGGTAACACCGGGGAGCTGTTTTTT,CASSSLGTGNTGELFF
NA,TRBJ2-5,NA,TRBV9,TGTGCCAGCAGCGTAGTGCCCAGGGTAGGCGAGACCCAGTACTTC,CASSVVPRVGETQYF